This T cell receptor beta chain was found in a study of identifying expanded T cells in peripheral blood. TCRdb keeps only in-frame clones here, not all; method: immunoSEQ multiplex PCR. This sample yields about 130,000 clones, of which around nine tenths are seen a single time; less than 10% belongs to the top ten. This CDR3 has 15 residues. The V gene end was trimmed by 7 bases and the J gene end by 5 bases; junction bases not matched to a gene: 9. Germline V gene sequence: CDR1 MNHNY, CDR2 SVGAGI (reference sequence). This TCR was sampled from a person aged 18 to 70 in good health. The chain couples TRBV6-6 to TRBJ2-7, with 12 bases lining up with TRBD1. The sequencing input was blood. The CDR3 sequence: CASTLTGTGGHEQYF. CDR3 nucleotides: TGTGCCAGCACCCTTACCGGGACAGGGGGCCACGAGCAGTACTTC.